Listed here are 18 T cell receptor beta chains from one sample, sequenced in a study of cytomegalovirus exposure and HLA in healthy donors. The PCR used 60 Vbeta and 13 Jbeta primers. Some clones are missing from TCRdb's copy, which holds only in-frame ones; the method was immunoSEQ multiplex PCR. The sample shows approximately 140,000 clones, 73% of them seen only once. The sequenced sample was PBMCs. The receptors come from a human donor in good health.

There are a few counts of this clone. V is TRBV11-2 and J is TRBJ2-7; D remains unclear. V was cut by 3 bases and J by 3 bases, with 6 bases left in between. The CDR3 runs 12 residues. Germline V gene sequence: CDR1 SGHAT, CDR2 FQNNGV. The CDR3 region has the DNA TGTGCCAGCAGCTTGGCCAACTACGAGCAGTACTTC. The encoded protein is CASSLANYEQYF.

V gene TRBV6-5 combines with J gene TRBJ2-7, with D maybe TRBD2 (6 bases). This CDR3 contains 14 residues. With 2 bases removed from V and 4 bases from J, the gap between germline ends came to 12 bases. In germline, CDR1 is MNHEY, CDR2 SVGAGI. CDR3 sequence: CASSYTSSLYEQYF. For the CDR3, the DNA is TGTGCCAGCAGTTACACTAGCAGTTTGTACGAGCAGTACTTC.

The V call is TRBV5-5, the J call TRBJ2-1; 11 positions match TRBD2. Germline lookup yields CDR1 SGHKS and CDR2 YYEKEE (reference sequence). The V gene end was trimmed by 1 base and the J gene end by 4 bases; junction bases not matched to a gene: 4. The CDR3 runs to 16 residues. The CDR3 is CASSLRTSGLYNEQFF. The CDR3 bases are TGTGCCAGCAGCTTGAGGACTAGCGGGCTATACAATGAGCAGTTCTTC.

The genes are TRBV5-1 and TRBJ2-3; D not certain. Germline V gives CDR1 SGHRS, CDR2 YFSETQ. The CDR3 sequence is 16 residues long. V was cut by 0 bases and J by 0 bases, with 11 bases left in between. CDR3 loop: CASSLANAASTDTQYF. Here the CDR3 DNA reads TGCGCCAGCAGCTTGGCCAATGCGGCTAGCACAGATACGCAGTATTTT.

The chain employs TRBV5-1 and TRBJ1-3; TRBD1 agrees at 8 bases. The length of the CDR3 is 16 residues. Germline trimming cut 4 bases from V and 3 bases from J; bases unmatched to any gene: 9. CDR1 SGHRS and CDR2 YFSETQ come from the germline V gene. This CDR3 reads CASSANTDRGGNTIYF. The CDR3 DNA reads as TGCGCCAGCAGCGCTAACACAGACAGGGGTGGAAACACCATATATTTT.

The chain combines TRBV7-9 with TRBJ2-2, with D uncertain. The germline V and J ends were trimmed by 3 bases and 7 bases, with 12 bases remaining between them. CDR1 and CDR2 (germline): SEHNR, FQNEAQ (reference sequence). This CDR3 spans 14 amino acids. CDR3 region: CASSLAGLVGELFF. The DNA for the CDR3 is TGTGCCAGCAGCTTGGCAGGATTGGTCGGGGAGCTGTTTTTT.

The chain combines TRBV29-1 with TRBJ2-2; no reliable D call. Trimming stripped 0 bases from V and 6 bases from J, with 2 bases between. This CDR3 region has 11 residues. The V gene's germline CDR1 is SQVTM and CDR2 ANQGSEA. In DNA, the CDR3 is TGCAGCGTTGAAGACTCCGGGGAGCTGTTTTTT. Translating it yields CSVEDSGELFF.

This chain connects TRBV6-1 to TRBJ1-4, with TRBD1 identical over 7 bases. CDR1 and CDR2 from the germline V gene are MNHNS and SASEGT. CDR3 length equals 15 residues. The V gene end was trimmed by 5 bases and the J gene end by 6 bases; junction bases not matched to a gene: 9. CDR3 DNA sequence: TGTGCCAGCAGTTGGAGGCAGGGGGTCGATGAAAAACTGTTTTTT. Translated, it gives CASSWRQGVDEKLFF.

This chain links TRBV5-4 with TRBJ2-3; 10 nucleotides agree with TRBD2. There are 17 residues in the CDR3. V was clipped by 2 bases and J by 6 bases; unmatched bases: 12. Looked up from germline, CDR1 is SGHNT and CDR2 is YYREEE (reference sequence). Here the CDR3 DNA reads TGTGCCAGCAGCTTTCCGGAACCGGGACTAGCGATGGATACGCAGTATTTT. Protein product: CASSFPEPGLAMDTQYF.

This rearrangement joins TRBV27 to TRBJ2-7, with 10 bases lining up with TRBD2. The ends lost 1 base at V and 3 bases at J; junction bases unmatched: 3. The CDR3 loop spans 15 amino acids. The germline V gene encodes CDR1 MNHEY and CDR2 SMNVEV (reference sequence). The CDR3 nucleotides read TGTGCCAGCAGTTTATATACTAGCGGGATCTACGAGCAGTACTTC. This gives the protein CASSLYTSGIYEQYF.

In regard to this clone: At one end, the junction sequence differs from germline, possibly due to a read error. V gene TRBV27 combines with J gene TRBJ1-1; D may be TRBD1 (6 bases). In germline, CDR1 is MNHEY, CDR2 SMNVEV (reference sequence). The length of the CDR3 is 13 residues. This chain's CDR3 is CASSVSGTSEAFF. CDR3 nucleotides: TGTGCCAGCAGTGTATCCGGGACATCGGAAGCTTTCTTT.

This clone was counted a single time. The chain carries TRBV4-1 and TRBJ2-3, with D uncertain. CDR1 and CDR2 (germline): MGHRA, YSYEKL. V lost 5 bases to trimming and J lost 1 base, with 13 bases between them. This CDR3 is built from 15 residues. The CDR3 region is CASSYSLLGTDTQYF. The CDR3 region has the DNA TGCGCCAGCAGCTACAGTCTGTTGGGCACAGATACGCAGTATTTT.

This clone has only a few counts. Distinct nucleotide sequences in the sample also encode this CDR3. This chain links TRBV9 with TRBJ2-5, with a tentative D call TRBD2 (6 bases). CDR1 SGDLS and CDR2 YYNGEE come from the germline V gene. The CDR3 totals 13 residues. Trimming cost V 2 bases and J 5 bases, with 10 bases left between them. As DNA, the CDR3 is TGTGCCAGCAGCGTGGAGGGGCAGGAGACCCAGTACTTC. This sequence encodes CASSVEGQETQYF.

The chain links TRBV6-1 to TRBJ1-3; D is possibly TRBD1 (6 bases). Trimming pared 8 bases from V and 1 base from J, leaving 12 bases between. The CDR3 loop spans 14 amino acids. Germline CDR1 reads MNHNS; CDR2 reads SASEGT. The CDR3, as DNA: TGTGCCAGCTCCCGACAGGCATCTGGAAACACCATATATTTT. Protein: CASSRQASGNTIYF.

The V call is TRBV5-1, the J call TRBJ1-2; TRBD1 is a possible D gene (6 bases). The germline gives CDR1 SGHRS, CDR2 YFSETQ. Trimming took 2 bases from V and 6 from J, leaving 11 bases between them. The CDR3 consists of 13 residues. The CDR3 sequence is CASSFNREDGYTF. DNA for the CDR3: TGCGCCAGCAGCTTCAACAGGGAAGATGGCTACACCTTC.

This clone turned up a few times. The chain couples TRBV6-1 to TRBJ2-2; 9 bases line up with TRBD1. The trim removed 4 bases at V and 3 bases at J, leaving 0 bases unmatched. CDR3 length: 14 amino acids. The germline V gene has CDR1 MNHNS and CDR2 SASEGT. In nucleotides, the CDR3 is TGTGCCAGCAGTGGACAGGGGGACACCGGGGAGCTGTTTTTT. It yields the protein CASSGQGDTGELFF.

This clone was observed a handful of times. V is TRBV7-3 and J is TRBJ2-7; 7 bases agree with TRBD1. Germline loops: CDR1 SGHTA, CDR2 FQGTGA. V trimming: 6 bases; J trimming: 4 bases; junction bases outside the gene matches: 9. CDR3 length equals 14 residues. DNA of the CDR3: TGTGCCAGCAGTCCGACAGGGTTGTTTTACGAGCAGTACTTC. Translating gives CASSPTGLFYEQYF.

The chain carries TRBV7-6 and TRBJ2-1; D unclear. Germline CDR1 and CDR2: SGHVS and FNYEAQ. With 4 bases removed from V and 8 bases from J, the gap between germline ends came to 9 bases. The CDR3 length is 12 residues. The CDR3 region has the DNA TGTGCCAGCAGCTCTACCGGGTATGAGCAGTTCTTC. Encoded protein: CASSSTGYEQFF.